These 3 T cell receptor beta chains share one sample of origin, sequenced in a study of glioma-infiltrating T cells after dendritic cell vaccination. Sequencing used immunoSEQ multiplex PCR; TCRdb keeps in-frame clones, though not all of them. The sample records 90,000 or so clones, around four fifths being singletons. Time point defined: after dendritic cell vaccination, including at tumor progression/relapse. This specimen consisted of blood, obtained after dendritic cell vaccination. The receptors derive from a human donor with glioblastoma.

The chain carries TRBV6-1 and TRBJ1-3; TRBD1 might be the D (5 bases). V lost 6 bases to trimming and J lost 0 bases, with 12 bases between them. The length of the CDR3 is 15 residues. CDR1 and CDR2 (germline): MNHNS, SASEGT. CDR3 region: CASSAPGGSGNTIYF. The CDR3 bases are TGTGCCAGCAGCGCCCCGGGGGGCTCTGGAAACACCATATATTTT.

This rearrangement joins TRBV9 to TRBJ2-2; D possibly corresponds to TRBD1 (6 bases). The CDR3 runs to 15 residues. Per the germline V gene, CDR1 is SGDLS and CDR2 is YYNGEE. Trimming cost V 0 bases and J 4 bases, with 10 bases left between them. CDR3 sequence (DNA): TGTGCCAGCAGCGTAGTGGGACACCTCACCGGGGAGCTGTTTTTT. This encodes CASSVVGHLTGELFF.

The sample holds a few counts of this clone. The chain couples TRBV2 to TRBJ1-1; D unresolved. CDR1 is SNHLY and CDR2 is FYNNEI in the germline V gene. The V end lost 2 bases, the J end lost 1 base, and 5 bases lay between the germline ends. The CDR3 totals 13 residues. CDR3 DNA: TGTGCCAGCAGTGAATTAGAGAACACTGAAGCTTTCTTT. Its protein product is CASSELENTEAFF.